The rows below give T cell receptor beta chains drawn from one sample of a study of T cell responses to AZD1222 COVID-19 vaccine. Some clones are missing from TCRdb's copy, which holds only in-frame ones; the method was immunoSEQ multiplex PCR. The sample holds about 150,000 clones; approximately 92% are singletons and the top ten take about 1.6%. Source: peripheral blood, taken on day 0 of AZD1222 vaccination. The origin of the receptors is an adult in good health. The CDR3 runs from the conserved cysteine through the conserved F or W. The D gene is left open where the match is weak. Not all rows give a size; the values are once, few, many and, for expanded clones, a class.

CDR3nt: TGTGCCAGCAGTGTTGGGCGTGAAGCTTTCTTT
CDR3aa: CASSVGREAFF
abundance: .
d_gene: .
j_gene: TRBJ1-1
v_gene: TRBV25-1

CDR3nt: TGTGCCAGCTCACCAGCGGTTGGTGGCTACGAGCAGTACTTC
CDR3aa: CASSPAVGGYEQYF
abundance: few
d_gene: .
j_gene: TRBJ2-7
v_gene: TRBV18

CDR3nt: TGTGCCAGTAGTTCCCCCGGAGTCACAGATACGCAGTATTTT
CDR3aa: CASSSPGVTDTQYF
abundance: .
d_gene: .
j_gene: TRBJ2-3
v_gene: TRBV19

CDR3nt: TGCAGCGCCTGGACTAGCTCCTACAATGAGCAGTTCTTC
CDR3aa: CSAWTSSYNEQFF
abundance: once
d_gene: TRBD2
j_gene: TRBJ2-1
v_gene: TRBV29-1

CDR3nt: TGCAGTGCTGGTCCCAAAAACATTCAGTACTTC
CDR3aa: CSAGPKNIQYF
abundance: .
d_gene: .
j_gene: TRBJ2-4
v_gene: TRBV20-1

CDR3nt: TGTGCTAGCAGCTTAATCTACAACACTGAAGCTTTCTTT
CDR3aa: CASSLIYNTEAFF
abundance: once
d_gene: .
j_gene: TRBJ1-1
v_gene: TRBV7-7

CDR3nt: TGTGCCAGCAGTCGTCGACAAAGTCATCAGCCCCAGCATTTT
CDR3aa: CASSRRQSHQPQHF
abundance: .
d_gene: .
j_gene: TRBJ1-5
v_gene: TRBV6-5

CDR3nt: TGTGCCAGCAGCTCTAGCGGGATCAGGGGCGAGCAGTACTTC
CDR3aa: CASSSSGIRGEQYF
abundance: once
d_gene: TRBD2
j_gene: TRBJ2-7
v_gene: TRBV6-5

CDR3nt: TGTGCCATCAGACCCCGGAACACCGGGGAGCTGTTTTTT
CDR3aa: CAIRPRNTGELFF
abundance: .
d_gene: .
j_gene: TRBJ2-2
v_gene: TRBV6-5

CDR3nt: TGTGCCAGCAGCTTAGTTCACGCAAATCAGCCCCAGCATTTT
CDR3aa: CASSLVHANQPQHF
abundance: .
d_gene: .
j_gene: TRBJ1-5
v_gene: TRBV7-2

CDR3nt: TGTGCCAGCAGTCTACAGGGAAATCAGCCCCAGCATTTT
CDR3aa: CASSLQGNQPQHF
abundance: .
d_gene: .
j_gene: TRBJ1-5
v_gene: TRBV2

CDR3nt: TGCGCCAGCAAGACGGAAGAGGTGGCCTACGAGCAGTACTTC
CDR3aa: CASKTEEVAYEQYF
abundance: .
d_gene: .
j_gene: TRBJ2-7
v_gene: TRBV5-1

CDR3nt: TGTGCCAGCAGCTTAGTAGTAGCGAAGAAGGAGCAGTTCTTC
CDR3aa: CASSLVVAKKEQFF
abundance: .
d_gene: .
j_gene: TRBJ2-1
v_gene: TRBV7-2

CDR3nt: TGTGCCACCAGACCTAACAGTGGTTCCACTGAAGCTTTCTTT
CDR3aa: CATRPNSGSTEAFF
abundance: .
d_gene: .
j_gene: TRBJ1-1
v_gene: TRBV24-1

CDR3nt: TGTGCTAGTGGCCACGGGGACAGCTACTCCTACGAGCAGTACTTC
CDR3aa: CASGHGDSYSYEQYF
abundance: .
d_gene: TRBD1
j_gene: TRBJ2-7
v_gene: TRBV12-5

CDR3nt: TGTGCCAGTAGTATAACCCGTGCCGGGTCCTACGAGCAGTACTTC
CDR3aa: CASSITRAGSYEQYF
abundance: .
d_gene: .
j_gene: TRBJ2-7
v_gene: TRBV19

CDR3nt: TGTGCCAGCAGGGTGGACAGGGGAACCTACAATGAGCAGTTCTTC
CDR3aa: CASRVDRGTYNEQFF
abundance: .
d_gene: TRBD1
j_gene: TRBJ2-1
v_gene: TRBV5-4

CDR3nt: TGCGCCAGCAGCAGAGACAGGGATGGCGAGCAGTACTTC
CDR3aa: CASSRDRDGEQYF
abundance: few
d_gene: TRBD1
j_gene: TRBJ2-7
v_gene: TRBV10-1

CDR3nt: TGTGCCAGCAGTCATCGGACGGTGAACACTGAAGCTTTCTTT
CDR3aa: CASSHRTVNTEAFF
abundance: .
d_gene: .
j_gene: TRBJ1-1
v_gene: TRBV2

CDR3nt: TGTGCCAGTAGTAACCCCGGGACGAGCTCTGGAAACACCATATATTTT
CDR3aa: CASSNPGTSSGNTIYF
abundance: .
d_gene: .
j_gene: TRBJ1-3
v_gene: TRBV19

CDR3nt: TGTGCCAGTACCCTCAGGACAGGCCCCTACGAGCAGTACTTC
CDR3aa: CASTLRTGPYEQYF
abundance: .
d_gene: TRBD1
j_gene: TRBJ2-7
v_gene: TRBV19

CDR3nt: TGTGCCAGCAGCTTAACTGGTCTAGCAGCGGATACGCAGTATTTT
CDR3aa: CASSLTGLAADTQYF
abundance: once
d_gene: .
j_gene: TRBJ2-3
v_gene: TRBV7-3

CDR3nt: TGTGCCAGCAGCTTAGAGCCCCGAGCCAATGAGCAGTTCTTC
CDR3aa: CASSLEPRANEQFF
abundance: .
d_gene: .
j_gene: TRBJ2-1
v_gene: TRBV11-2

CDR3nt: TGTGCCAGTAGTACAGACAGGGCGGGCCCCTACGAGCAGTACTTC
CDR3aa: CASSTDRAGPYEQYF
abundance: .
d_gene: TRBD1
j_gene: TRBJ2-7
v_gene: TRBV19

CDR3nt: TGTGCCAGCAGCGGTCAGCCGGGGGCCCGCACAGATACGCAGTATTTT
CDR3aa: CASSGQPGARTDTQYF
abundance: .
d_gene: .
j_gene: TRBJ2-3
v_gene: TRBV7-2

CDR3nt: TGTGCCAGCAGTTTATCTGGGACTAACGATGAGCAGTTCTTC
CDR3aa: CASSLSGTNDEQFF
abundance: .
d_gene: TRBD2
j_gene: TRBJ2-1
v_gene: TRBV27

CDR3nt: TGCAGTGGGGCGGCCGGCTATGGCTACACCTTC
CDR3aa: CSGAAGYGYTF
abundance: once
d_gene: .
j_gene: TRBJ1-2
v_gene: TRBV20-1

CDR3nt: TGTGCCAGCAGCTTGATACTAACAGGGGATGGCTACACCTTC
CDR3aa: CASSLILTGDGYTF
abundance: .
d_gene: TRBD1
j_gene: TRBJ1-2
v_gene: TRBV7-8

CDR3nt: TGTGCCAGCAGCCCTGGGCCTTACAATGAGCAGTTCTTC
CDR3aa: CASSPGPYNEQFF
abundance: once
d_gene: .
j_gene: TRBJ2-1
v_gene: TRBV7-8

CDR3nt: TGTGCCAGCAGCCGCACCTCGGGAGGGGTAGGTGGAAACACCATATATTTT
CDR3aa: CASSRTSGGVGGNTIYF
abundance: .
d_gene: .
j_gene: TRBJ1-3
v_gene: TRBV4-2

CDR3nt: TGTGCCAGCTCACCAGGAGCCAAAAACATTCAGTACTTC
CDR3aa: CASSPGAKNIQYF
abundance: .
d_gene: .
j_gene: TRBJ2-4
v_gene: TRBV18

CDR3nt: TGTGCCAGCAGCCAAGGCGCAACCGGGACAGCTCTGTATGGCTACACCTTC
CDR3aa: CASSQGATGTALYGYTF
abundance: .
d_gene: TRBD1
j_gene: TRBJ1-2
v_gene: TRBV3-1/TRBV3-2

CDR3nt: TGTGCCAGTAGTCCCTTCGGGGAAAAACTGTTTTTT
CDR3aa: CASSPFGEKLFF
abundance: .
d_gene: .
j_gene: TRBJ1-4
v_gene: TRBV19

CDR3nt: TGTGCCAGCAGCCAAGAATGGGGGGGTAGATCTGAAGCTTTCTTT
CDR3aa: CASSQEWGGRSEAFF
abundance: .
d_gene: .
j_gene: TRBJ1-1
v_gene: TRBV14

CDR3nt: TGTGCCAGCAGCGAATTAGCGGGGGGGGGCACAGATACGCAGTATTTT
CDR3aa: CASSELAGGGTDTQYF
abundance: .
d_gene: TRBD2
j_gene: TRBJ2-3
v_gene: TRBV6-2/TRBV6-3

CDR3nt: TGTGCCAGCAGTTACTCGGCCAGCTCCTATAATTCACCCCTCCACTTT
CDR3aa: CASSYSASSYNSPLHF
abundance: .
d_gene: .
j_gene: TRBJ1-6
v_gene: TRBV6-5

CDR3nt: TGCGCCAGCAGCCAACGTCGAAGGGACAACGGGTCACCCCTCCACTTT
CDR3aa: CASSQRRRDNGSPLHF
abundance: .
d_gene: .
j_gene: TRBJ1-6
v_gene: TRBV4-1

CDR3nt: TGTGCCAGCAGCTTAATAAGCTCTAACTATGGCTACACCTTC
CDR3aa: CASSLISSNYGYTF
abundance: .
d_gene: .
j_gene: TRBJ1-2
v_gene: TRBV7-9

CDR3nt: TGCGCCAGCAGCAAAGGGACAGGGAGGGATGAAAAACTGTTTTTT
CDR3aa: CASSKGTGRDEKLFF
abundance: few
d_gene: TRBD1
j_gene: TRBJ1-4
v_gene: TRBV5-1

CDR3nt: TGCAGTGCTAGAGAAGGGTATGGCTACACCTTC
CDR3aa: CSAREGYGYTF
abundance: once
d_gene: .
j_gene: TRBJ1-2
v_gene: TRBV20-1

CDR3nt: TGCAGCGTACGTGGCTCCTACGAGCAGTACTTC
CDR3aa: CSVRGSYEQYF
abundance: .
d_gene: .
j_gene: TRBJ2-7
v_gene: TRBV29-1

CDR3nt: TGTGCCAGCAGCAATATCCCAGCGGGCCACCTAAATGAGCAGTTCTTC
CDR3aa: CASSNIPAGHLNEQFF
abundance: .
d_gene: .
j_gene: TRBJ2-1
v_gene: TRBV21-1

CDR3nt: TGTGCCAGCAGCCAGGCCGATACGCAGTATTTT
CDR3aa: CASSQADTQYF
abundance: .
d_gene: .
j_gene: TRBJ2-3
v_gene: TRBV3-1/TRBV3-2

CDR3nt: TGTGCCAGCAGTTCCTTGACAGGGGGAAACTATGGCTACACCTTC
CDR3aa: CASSSLTGGNYGYTF
abundance: .
d_gene: TRBD1
j_gene: TRBJ1-2
v_gene: TRBV28

CDR3nt: TGCGCCAGCAGCTTGGATTCGGATACGCAGTATTTT
CDR3aa: CASSLDSDTQYF
abundance: .
d_gene: .
j_gene: TRBJ2-3
v_gene: TRBV5-1

CDR3nt: TGTGCCAGCAGCCCCCGACAGGGGACCTACAATGAGCAGTTCTTC
CDR3aa: CASSPRQGTYNEQFF
abundance: .
d_gene: TRBD1
j_gene: TRBJ2-1
v_gene: TRBV11-2

CDR3nt: TGTGCCAGCTCAAACTCCGGGACGGGCGGCTACACCTTC
CDR3aa: CASSNSGTGGYTF
abundance: .
d_gene: .
j_gene: TRBJ1-2
v_gene: TRBV18

CDR3nt: TGCGCCAGCAGCCAAGCGCGGGGAAGCTCCTATAATTCACCCCTCCACTTT
CDR3aa: CASSQARGSSYNSPLHF
abundance: .
d_gene: .
j_gene: TRBJ1-6
v_gene: TRBV4-3

CDR3nt: TGCGCCAGCAGCCAAGAAGAAGCGGGGGGCTACGAGCAGTACTTC
CDR3aa: CASSQEEAGGYEQYF
abundance: .
d_gene: TRBD2
j_gene: TRBJ2-7
v_gene: TRBV4-1

CDR3nt: TGCGCCAGCAGCCAATCACCAACCGGGACAGGGGTCTACAATGAGCAGTTCTTC
CDR3aa: CASSQSPTGTGVYNEQFF
abundance: .
d_gene: TRBD1
j_gene: TRBJ2-1
v_gene: TRBV4-1

CDR3nt: TGTGCCAGTAGTATAGGGACAGGGCCCCTCTACGAGCAGTACTTC
CDR3aa: CASSIGTGPLYEQYF
abundance: .
d_gene: TRBD1
j_gene: TRBJ2-7
v_gene: TRBV19

CDR3nt: TGTGCCAGCAGTTACTCACGGAAAGGCCGAGTCACTGAAGCTTTCTTT
CDR3aa: CASSYSRKGRVTEAFF
abundance: .
d_gene: .
j_gene: TRBJ1-1
v_gene: TRBV6-5